There are many counts of the clone carrying this T cell receptor beta chain. Preparing the TCRbeta library involved the use of unique molecular identifiers. TCRdb analysed the PCR reads with MiXCR anew, one entry per CDR3 protein. The sample contains around 380,000 distinct CDR3 sequences, roughly a tenth of which appear only once. This entry is derived from a study of T-cell reconstitution after alpha-beta-depleted transplantation in children. Germline V CDR1 and CDR2: MRHNA, SNTAGT. V was clipped by 3 bases and J by 0 bases; unmatched bases: 28. This CDR3 is 24 amino acids long. The chain has TRBV6-4 and TRBJ2-7; 11 positions agree with TRBD2. Sequenced here: PBMCs from the stem cell graft donor, sampled from the stem cell graft. This TCR was sampled from a human donor who donated a stem cell graft to a child with acute myeloid leukemia. Here the CDR3 DNA reads TGTGCCAGCAGTGAGCCCGCAGGGGGGACCCTCGAGGGACTAGCGGCATCCGACTCCTACGAGCAGTACTTC. The encoded protein is CASSEPAGGTLEGLAASDSYEQYF.